This TCR beta chain was captured by sequencing in a study of tumor-infiltrating T cells and Merkel cell polyomavirus (dated by TCRdb to 2017 to 2019). Study-level background: In Merkel cell carcinoma patients, the study examined CD8+ T cells specific for the Merkel cell polyomavirus KLL epitope. TRB sequencing covered KLL-tetramer-sorted cells from blood or tumor-infiltrating lymphocytes in 14 samples, plus 12 matched whole-tumor samples. Most whole-tumor samples were roughly 24-micron curls cut from formalin-fixed, paraffin-embedded tissue blocks. Of all the tumor samples in the study, one was a frozen nodal tumor digest and another was a flash-frozen core biopsy of a metastasis. Patients presented at varying disease stages and were followed for a median of about 2.5 years, with a range of 1. The therapies patients received were varied and non-standardized, including chemotherapy, radiation and immunotherapies. Broader findings and caveats from the paper: KLL-specific TRB repertoires were found to be diverse and largely private, with only one public clonotype, shared by two patients, identified among roughly 400 unique sequences. Significantly improved MCC-specific survival was associated with a higher intratumoral fraction of KLL-specific T cells (about 1.8-20% versus about 0-0.15%). The small sample size of the study (n of about 13 patients) is a limitation. A greater number of unique KLL-specific clonotypes in tumors (roughly 5-110 vs 0-3) was associated with a significant advantage in MCC-specific survival (P = 0.0051). Only a single viral epitope was studied, so T cells against other Merkel cell polyomavirus epitopes were not captured.

Robust positive staining for Merkel cell polyomavirus Large T antigen was observed by immunohistochemistry in the tumors of all patients. The study included about a dozen Merkel cell carcinoma patients who had robust KLL-tetramer+ populations, above 0.04% of CD8+ T cells, in blood and/or cultured TIL. All patients were identified as Caucasian, and a median age of roughly 59 years (range roughly 50 to 77 years) was recorded. Lymph node tumors were analyzed for patients with unknown primaries who presented with nodal disease, or when insufficient primary tissue was available. Comments on this clone: Its antigen is not yet known. It has no much larger one-base neighbor in the sample; base qualities were not kept.

Spanning cysteine to phenylalanine, the CDR3 consists of 14 amino acids. The entry retains the CDR3 DNA only, 42 bases that are in frame from base 1. From the germline V gene, CDR1 is ENHRY and CDR2 is SYGVKD. Trimming takes 1 base from V and 4 bases from J, and the germline ends sit 10 bases apart. Library preparation used the immunoSEQ multiplex PCR assay. Adaptive Biotechnologies (Seattle, WA) carried out genomic DNA extraction, TRB sequencing and normalization. The authors processed their data as follows. To compute clonality, the Shannon entropy of productive TRB sequences was normalized by log2 of unique productive sequences and then subtracted from one. KLL-specific clonotypes in tumors were found by matching TCRbeta CDR3 amino acid sequences to the sequences from the tetramer-sorted sample of each patient. Drawn from immuneACCESS, this table holds only the in-frame rearrangements with V and J called that TCRdb kept. Clones are partly lost; checked studies trace under half to an unresolved V gene and leave the rest unexplained. V and J calls plus clone size are reproduced from that table; the DNA served to infer D and trimming. Here the sample has 20,000 to 25,000 clones; approximately 90% occur a single time. The ten largest make up roughly 2.7% of the sample.

This TCR derives from a man aged 45-60 years with Merkel cell carcinoma. The rearranged segments are TRBV10-3 and TRBJ1-2; matching of 6 bases hints at TRBD1 as the D gene. The sequenced sample was lymph node tissue. The nucleotide sequence reads TGTGCCATCAGTGAGTACTTAGGGGGCTATGGCTACACCTTC. This yields the protein CAISEYLGGYGYTF.